This paragraph covers one T cell receptor beta chain sequence. The data originate from a study of cytomegalovirus exposure and HLA in healthy donors. The CDR3 consists of 14 residues. Deletions cut 4 bases from V and 8 bases from J, with 18 bases between. CDR1 and CDR2 (germline): SGDLS, YYNGEE. Use of 60 Vbeta and 13 Jbeta primers characterized the PCR. Clones were sequenced by immunoSEQ multiplex PCR, and TCRdb holds only the in-frame ones, with some missing. The sample yields about 170,000 clones, roughly 80% seen once. This chain uses TRBV9 with TRBJ1-1; a possible D gene is TRBD1 (6 bases). This clonotype was sampled from a man aged 18-30 years in good health and CMV-seronegative. The material sequenced was PBMCs. The CDR3, as DNA: TGTGCCAGCAGCCCGCCAGGGGCTTGGGCAGAAGCTTTCTTT. This encodes CASSPPGAWAEAFF.